What follows describes a single T cell receptor beta chain. Its antigen is not identified. Mismatch with germline at one junction end may stem from a read error. All donors came from Russia, were Caucasian and healthy, and spanned ages about 6 to 90. These data are taken from a study of blood T cells in healthy people across ages. General study points: Naive CD4+ cells and diversity were both higher in long-lived donors than in aged donors. Strongly correlated with naive T cell percentage was TCR beta diversity.

A second PCR of roughly 7 to 11 cycles used a sample-barcoded 5' primer and a J-beta primer mix. Through a template-switch adaptor with 12 random nucleotides, each cDNA molecule received a tag. TCRdb reanalysed the 5' RACE reads using MiXCR and keeps one entry per CDR3 protein. The data hold approximately 880,000 distinct CDR3 sequences, with 45% to 50% observed a single time. The source of this sequence is a man aged 25 to 45 in good health. Sequencing used blood.

Here the CDR3 reads CASKEGGDYNGQFF. CDR3 sequence (DNA): TGTGCCAGCAAAGAGGGGGGAGATTACAATGGGCAGTTCTTC. The rearrangement uses TRBV6-1 and TRBJ2-1; either TRBD1 or TRBD2 may supply D (6 bases each). The germline CDR1 and CDR2 sequences are MNHNS and SASEGT. The CDR3 spans 14 residues.